The 26 T cell receptor beta chains given below trace back to one sample, sequenced in a study of cytomegalovirus exposure and HLA in healthy donors. In the PCR, 60 Vbeta and 13 Jbeta primers were used. Produced via immunoSEQ multiplex PCR; TCRdb's table is partial and in-frame only. The sample includes some 85,000 clones, 84% of them seen just once. Sequenced: PBMCs. Receptor source: a man aged 18 to 35 in good health and CMV-seronegative.

The chain recombines TRBV10-3 with TRBJ2-2; no clear D. Looked up from germline, CDR1 is ENHRY and CDR2 is SYGVKD. V lost 4 bases to trimming and J lost 0 bases, with 9 bases between them. The CDR3 spans 15 residues. The CDR3 region is CAISALGANTGELFF. Here the CDR3 DNA reads TGTGCCATCAGTGCCTTGGGCGCGAACACCGGGGAGCTGTTTTTT.

This chain uses TRBV11-2 with TRBJ1-2, with D maybe TRBD1 (5 bases). V shed 5 bases and J shed 2 bases, with 18 bases lying between them. This CDR3 is 16 amino acids long. CDR1 is SGHAT and CDR2 is FQNNGV in the germline V gene. CDR3 in amino acids: CASSPSGGTLNYGYTF. In DNA, the CDR3 is TGTGCCAGCAGCCCGTCGGGGGGAACGCTCAACTATGGCTACACCTTC.

The chain employs TRBV12-5 and TRBJ2-7; 12 nucleotides agree with TRBD2. Germline loops: CDR1 LGHNT, CDR2 FRNRAP. J gave up 2 bases and V 4 bases, and 6 bases lay outside the gene matches. This CDR3 has 16 residues. The chain's CDR3 is CASGSLAGGLTYEQYF. The CDR3 region has the DNA TGTGCTAGTGGTTCGCTAGCGGGAGGGTTAACCTACGAGCAGTACTTC.

This chain joins TRBV27 and TRBJ2-7, with 8 nucleotides matching TRBD1. Trimming took 6 bases from V and 0 from J; bases not matched to a gene: 4. Per the germline V gene, CDR1 is MNHEY and CDR2 is SMNVEV (reference sequence). This CDR3 has 14 residues. This chain's CDR3 is CASRKGTGSYEQYF. The CDR3 nucleotides are TGTGCCAGCAGGAAGGGGACAGGCTCCTACGAGCAGTACTTC.

This clone has just a few counts. The CDR3 coding sequence is TGTGCCAGCAGTTACCCATCACCGGTGTCAGGGGAGTATTTT. Protein product: CASSYPSPVSGEYF. J is TRBJ2-3 and V is TRBV6-5, with D maybe TRBD1 (6 bases). V lost 2 bases and J 13 bases, leaving 19 bases between the germline ends. CDR3 length: 14 residues. Germline CDR1 and CDR2: MNHEY and SVGAGI.

The chain uses TRBV2 and TRBJ2-7, with D possibly TRBD1 on 6 matching bases. Looked up from germline, CDR1 is SNHLY and CDR2 is FYNNEI. V lost 3 bases to trimming and J lost 2 bases, with 11 bases between them. CDR3 size: 14 residues. The CDR3: CASSDRGQTYEQYF. Written as DNA, the CDR3 is TGTGCCAGCAGTGACAGGGGCCAAACCTACGAGCAGTACTTC.

This clone has a handful of counts. This chain links TRBV23-1 with TRBJ1-5; D not certain. TRBV23-1 is an ORF for which the function is uncertain. The V gene lost 4 bases and the J gene lost 4 bases, with 11 bases spanning the gap. The CDR3 is 14 amino acids. Written as DNA, the CDR3 is TGCGCCAGCAGTCCGAGTCATGAGAATCAGCCCCAGCATTTT. Its translation: CASSPSHENQPQHF.

V and J are TRBV10-1 and TRBJ1-1; 7 positions agree with TRBD1. This CDR3 is built from 13 residues. Germline V gives CDR1 WNHNN, CDR2 SYGVQD (reference sequence). V lost 5 bases to trimming and J lost 5 bases; unmatched junction nucleotides: 5. The CDR3 is CASSQGGWTEAFF. CDR3 DNA: TGCGCCAGCAGTCAGGGGGGCTGGACTGAAGCTTTCTTT.

The chain is built from TRBV6-6 and TRBJ2-7; D gene uncertain. This CDR3 comprises 15 residues. The germline CDR1 and CDR2 sequences are MNHNY and SVGAGI (reference sequence). V lost 1 base, J lost 4 bases, and 14 bases lay in between. CDR3 region: CASSYWAAKMYEQYF. In nucleotides, the CDR3 is TGTGCCAGCAGTTACTGGGCAGCCAAAATGTACGAGCAGTACTTC.

Here the CDR3 reads CSATKTAFYEQYF. CDR3 coding DNA: TGCAGCGCCACAAAGACTGCGTTCTACGAGCAGTACTTC. The chain is built from TRBV29-1 and TRBJ2-7; D not resolved. Germline V lookup: CDR1 SQVTM, CDR2 ANQGSEA. Deletions cut 7 bases from V and 3 bases from J, with 16 bases between. The CDR3 runs to 13 residues.

The chain links TRBV5-1 to TRBJ2-1; 7 bases map to TRBD2. CDR1 is SGHRS and CDR2 is YFSETQ in the germline V gene. The CDR3 is 18 residues long. With 5 bases clipped from V and 0 bases from J, the junction kept 14 bases outside the gene matches. This CDR3 reads CASSPGLRDYRSYNEQFF. In DNA, the CDR3 is TGCGCCAGCAGTCCGGGACTAAGAGACTACCGCTCCTACAATGAGCAGTTCTTC.

This rearrangement joins TRBV5-4 to TRBJ2-5, with D maybe TRBD2 (7 bases). V was shortened by 7 bases and J by 5 bases, with 15 bases between the two germline ends. The CDR3 is 13 residues long. Germline CDR1 SGHNT, CDR2 YYREEE (reference sequence). CDR3 in amino acids: CASSSGGMETQYF. Here the CDR3 DNA reads TGTGCCAGCTCCTCGGGGGGCATGGAGACCCAGTACTTC.

The gene calls are TRBV7-2 and TRBJ2-2; perhaps TRBD2 as D (6 bases). Trimming took off 5 bases at V and 0 bases at J, with 13 bases between the two ends. The length of the CDR3 is 16 residues. Germline V gives CDR1 SGHTA, CDR2 FQGNSA. The CDR3 loop is CASSASKRANTGELFF. The DNA for the CDR3 is TGTGCCAGCAGCGCCTCGAAGCGGGCGAACACCGGGGAGCTGTTTTTT.

The chain couples TRBV10-3 to TRBJ2-7, with 10 bases that match TRBD2. V shed 8 bases and J 7 bases; nucleotides not matched to a gene: 20. Germline loops: CDR1 ENHRY, CDR2 SYGVKD. There are 17 residues in the CDR3. CDR3 bases: TGTGCCATCTGGGGGCTAGCGGGAGATAAACCTAAGGGGGAGCAGTACTTC. This translates into CAIWGLAGDKPKGEQYF.

The chain couples TRBV5-4 to TRBJ1-2; no clear D. V was clipped by 2 bases and J by 4 bases, with 18 bases between them. The germline V gene has CDR1 SGHNT and CDR2 YYREEE (reference sequence). This CDR3 spans 16 amino acids. CDR3 loop: CASSLSASTPLYGYTF. The CDR3 DNA sequence: TGTGCCAGCAGCTTATCGGCTAGTACCCCTCTCTATGGCTACACCTTC.

CDR3 region: CSVGNREETQYF. As DNA, the CDR3 is TGCAGCGTTGGTAACAGGGAGGAGACCCAGTACTTC. The chain joins TRBV29-1 to TRBJ2-5; a weak D match, TRBD1 (6 bases). Trimming stripped 4 bases from V and 5 bases from J, with 11 bases between. CDR1 and CDR2 from the germline V gene are SQVTM and ANQGSEA. This CDR3 region has 12 residues.

This clone was recorded once. The chain carries TRBV5-4 and TRBJ1-1; a weak D match, TRBD1 (6 bases). Germline CDR1 is SGHNT and CDR2 is YYREEE (reference sequence). Trimming stripped 1 base from V and 8 bases from J, with 12 bases between. This CDR3 comprises 13 residues. The CDR3 DNA reads TGTGCCAGCAGCTTGCAAGACAGGCCGGAAGCTTTCTTT. Its translation is CASSLQDRPEAFF.

The CDR3 nucleotides read TGCAGCGTTGCAGGACTAGCGGAAGTACGACCAACCTACGAGCAGTACTTC. Its protein product is CSVAGLAEVRPTYEQYF. The chain employs TRBV29-1 and TRBJ2-7; 10 bases fit TRBD2. V trimming: 4 bases; J trimming: 2 bases; junction bases outside the gene matches: 14. CDR3 length equals 17 residues. Germline assignment: CDR1 SQVTM and CDR2 ANQGSEA.

The chain is built from TRBV4-3 and TRBJ1-6, with unresolved D. This CDR3 contains 16 residues. Germline CDR1 and CDR2: LGHNA and YSLEER. Trimming removed 1 base from V and 9 bases from J, with 16 bases in between. CDR3 region: CASSQVRVATLSPLHF. DNA of the CDR3: TGCGCCAGCAGCCAAGTTCGGGTCGCGACCCTTTCACCCCTCCACTTT.

The V and J genes are TRBV6-1 and TRBJ2-1, with 10 bases lining up with TRBD1. The V gene end was trimmed by 5 bases and the J gene end by 8 bases; junction bases not matched to a gene: 9. Germline V gene lookup returns CDR1 MNHNS and CDR2 SASEGT. The CDR3 totals 15 residues. CDR3 protein: CASSSRQGAGDEQFF. The CDR3 DNA is TGTGCCAGCAGTTCACGACAGGGGGCGGGGGATGAGCAGTTCTTC.

The chain has TRBV6-6 and TRBJ1-1; D gene uncertain. CDR3 length: 14 amino acids. The germline gives CDR1 MNHNY, CDR2 SVGAGI (reference sequence). Deletions cut 2 bases from V and 4 bases from J, with 11 bases between. This CDR3 reads CASSYAGPGTEAFF. The DNA of the CDR3 is TGTGCCAGCAGTTACGCGGGCCCGGGCACTGAAGCTTTCTTT.

For the CDR3, the DNA is TGTGCCAGCAGCACTAGGGACACTGAAGCTTTCTTT. Amino acids: CASSTRDTEAFF. The chain carries TRBV7-3 and TRBJ1-1; no clear D gene. Germline loops: CDR1 SGHTA, CDR2 FQGTGA. The CDR3 extends over 12 amino acids. Trimming removed 5 bases from V and 3 bases from J, with 7 bases in between.

The chain links TRBV6-5 to TRBJ1-1; D call uncertain. Germline CDR1 MNHEY, CDR2 SVGAGI. This CDR3 is 13 amino acids long. V was clipped by 0 bases and J by 7 bases, with 9 bases between them. CDR3 amino acids: CASSYSTGNEAFF. Written as DNA, the CDR3 is TGTGCCAGCAGTTACTCTACGGGGAATGAAGCTTTCTTT.

This clone was counted a single time. This rearrangement joins TRBV7-9 to TRBJ2-1, with 9 bases matching TRBD1. CDR1 is SEHNR and CDR2 is FQNEAQ in the germline V gene (reference sequence). Unmatched junction bases numbered 15, after V lost 2 bases and J lost 7 bases. The CDR3 loop spans 18 amino acids. CDR3 residues: CASSLFLRGQGYRNEQFF. DNA for the CDR3: TGTGCCAGCAGCTTATTCTTAAGGGGACAGGGATATAGGAATGAGCAGTTCTTC.

This chain uses TRBV4-1 with TRBJ1-5, with no clear D. The CDR3 spans 17 residues. Germline lookup yields CDR1 MGHRA and CDR2 YSYEKL. Trimming left V 0 bases short and J 2 bases short, with 14 bases between. CDR3: CASSQDPPRVGNQPQHF. CDR3 nucleotide sequence: TGCGCCAGCAGCCAAGATCCCCCCCGGGTAGGCAATCAGCCCCAGCATTTT.

Remarks on this clone: This sample also contains other DNA sequences that code for the same CDR3. The rearrangement joins TRBV6-1 to TRBJ1-5; 8 bases are a match to TRBD1. The CDR3 is 13 amino acids. Germline CDR1 reads MNHNS; CDR2 reads SASEGT. V gave up 6 bases and J gave up 6 bases; unmatched junction bases: 4. The CDR3 sequence: CASSGQGGQPQHF. The CDR3 DNA is TGTGCCAGCAGCGGACAGGGAGGTCAGCCCCAGCATTTT.